The rows below give T cell receptor beta chains drawn from one sample of a study of T cells after yellow fever vaccination. Each CDR3 protein gets one entry after TCRdb re-called the 5' RACE reads with MiXCR. The table includes 350,000 or so distinct CDR3 sequences, 7% to 10% detected once. This sample comprised PBMCs, obtained roughly 46 days after the first yellow fever vaccination. The receptors shown here come from a man aged 18 to 29 who received the YFV17D yellow fever vaccine. Each CDR3 is given with its conserved first and last residue. Fields, in order: CDR3 protein, CDR3 DNA, D gene, V gene, clone size, J gene. D genes are given only for firm matches. Size tells how often a clone was seen (once, few, many) or the class of an expanded clone, and some rows leave it out.

CASSMDPLYEQYF TGTGCCAGCAGTATGGACCCTCTCTACGAGCAGTACTTC NA TRBV11-2 few TRBJ2-7
CSAKTGGQLYF TGCAGTGCAAAAACGGGGGGCCAGCTTTACTTC NA TRBV20-1 few TRBJ2-7
CAWSVLFTDTQYF TGTGCCTGGAGTGTACTATTCACAGATACGCAGTATTTT NA TRBV30 many TRBJ2-3
CASSVDRGALSYEQYF TGTGCCAGCAGCGTCGACAGGGGGGCCCTCTCCTACGAGCAGTACTTC TRBD1 TRBV9 few TRBJ2-7
CASSRDRVAHIQYF TGCGCCAGCAGCCGAGACAGGGTGGCGCACATTCAGTACTTC TRBD1 TRBV4-1 few TRBJ2-4
CASSNPGTGGTQYF TGTGCCAGCAGTAACCCCGGGACAGGGGGGACCCAGTACTTC TRBD1 TRBV6-5 NA TRBJ2-5
CSARATGDEKLFF TGCAGTGCTAGGGCGACAGGGGATGAAAAACTGTTTTTT TRBD1 TRBV20-1 NA TRBJ1-4
CASSLNLAGADTQYF TGTGCCAGCAGCTTAAATCTGGCGGGGGCAGATACGCAGTATTTT TRBD2 TRBV7-2 few TRBJ2-3
CASSPLGIAGGLKMGELFF TGTGCCAGCAGTCCACTCGGGATAGCTGGGGGCCTGAAGATGGGGGAGCTGTTTTTT NA TRBV28 NA TRBJ2-2
CSAREEGTPGQPQHF TGCAGTGCTAGAGAGGAGGGAACCCCTGGACAGCCCCAGCATTTT NA TRBV20-1 few TRBJ1-5
CASRRGLGEATDTQYF TGTGCCAGCAGACGTGGCCTCGGGGAAGCGACAGATACGCAGTATTTT NA TRBV5-5 few TRBJ2-3
CASSQIPGDSLNTEAFF TGCGCCAGCAGCCAAATACCAGGAGACAGTCTGAACACTGAAGCTTTCTTT NA TRBV4-1 few TRBJ1-1
CASPLSNEQFF TGTGCCAGCCCCCTCAGCAATGAGCAGTTCTTC NA TRBV13 NA TRBJ2-1
CASSAGIVPPENIQYF TGTGCCAGCAGCGCCGGGATTGTCCCACCGGAAAACATTCAGTACTTC NA TRBV7-9 many TRBJ2-4
CASSLEGPQAFF TGCGCCAGCAGCTTGGAAGGACCCCAAGCTTTCTTT NA TRBV5-1 medium-sized TRBJ1-1
CASSEKGQAPNYGYTF TGCGCCAGCAGCGAGAAGGGACAGGCACCAAACTATGGCTACACCTTC TRBD1 TRBV5-1 few TRBJ1-2
CASSLEEWETQYF TGTGCCAGCAGCTTGGAAGAGTGGGAGACCCAGTACTTC NA TRBV5-5 many TRBJ2-5
CASRSGVRPQHF TGTGCCAGCAGGTCAGGGGTCCGGCCCCAGCATTTT NA TRBV12-3/TRBV12-4 few TRBJ1-5
CASSDQVNSPLHF TGTGCCAGCAGTGACCAGGTTAATTCACCCCTCCACTTT NA TRBV2 NA TRBJ1-6
CASRTTVDTGELFF TGTGCCAGCAGGACGACAGTCGACACCGGGGAGCTGTTTTTT NA TRBV12-3/TRBV12-4 few TRBJ2-2
CASSHGPERGSTDTQYF TGCGCCAGCAGTCATGGCCCCGAGCGGGGGAGCACAGATACGCAGTATTTT TRBD2 TRBV5-1 few TRBJ2-3
CASSRPGQAYGYTF TGCGCCAGCAGCCGCCCGGGACAGGCCTATGGCTACACCTTC TRBD1 TRBV4-1 few TRBJ1-2